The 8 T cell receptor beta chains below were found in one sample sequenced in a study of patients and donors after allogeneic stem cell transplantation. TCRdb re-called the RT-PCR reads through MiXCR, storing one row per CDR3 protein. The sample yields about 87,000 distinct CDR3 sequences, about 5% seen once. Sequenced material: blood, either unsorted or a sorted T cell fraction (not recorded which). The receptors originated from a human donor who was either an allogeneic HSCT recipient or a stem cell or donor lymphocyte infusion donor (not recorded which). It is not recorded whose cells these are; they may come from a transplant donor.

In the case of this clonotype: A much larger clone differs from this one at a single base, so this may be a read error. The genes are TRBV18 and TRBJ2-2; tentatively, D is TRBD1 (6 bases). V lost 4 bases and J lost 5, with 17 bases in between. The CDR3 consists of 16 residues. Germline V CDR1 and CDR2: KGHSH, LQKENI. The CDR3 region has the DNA TGTGCCAGCTCACTGCTGCCGGGACAAGGAACCGGGGAGCTGTTTTTT. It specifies CASSLLPGQGTGELFF.

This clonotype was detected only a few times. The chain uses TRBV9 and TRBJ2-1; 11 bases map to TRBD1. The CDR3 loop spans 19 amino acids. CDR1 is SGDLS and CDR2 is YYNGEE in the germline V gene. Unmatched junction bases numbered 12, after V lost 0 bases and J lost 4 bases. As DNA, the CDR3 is TGTGCCAGCAGCGTAGAGGGGGTGAGGGGACAGGGGGTATACAATGAGCAGTTCTTC. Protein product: CASSVEGVRGQGVYNEQFF.

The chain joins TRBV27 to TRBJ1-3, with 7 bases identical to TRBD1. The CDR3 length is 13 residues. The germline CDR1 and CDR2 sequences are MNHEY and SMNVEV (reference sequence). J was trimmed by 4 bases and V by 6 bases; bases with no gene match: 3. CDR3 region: CASSRGQGNTIYF. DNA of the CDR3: TGTGCCAGCAGCCGGGGACAGGGAAACACCATATATTTT.

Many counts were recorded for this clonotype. The CDR3 spells CATSNPGAGQPQHF. The CDR3 DNA reads TGTGCCACCAGCAATCCAGGGGCAGGTCAGCCCCAGCATTTT. The V call is TRBV15, the J call TRBJ1-5, with D possibly matching TRBD1 (6 bases). V was shortened by 4 bases and J by 6 bases, with 13 bases between the two germline ends. CDR1 and CDR2 from the germline V gene are LNHNV and YYDKDF (reference sequence). This CDR3 has 14 residues.

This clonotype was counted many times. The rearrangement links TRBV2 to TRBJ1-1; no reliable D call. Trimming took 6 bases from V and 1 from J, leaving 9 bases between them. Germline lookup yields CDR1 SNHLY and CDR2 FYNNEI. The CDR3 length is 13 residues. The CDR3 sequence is CASRLAGNTEAFF. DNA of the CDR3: TGTGCCAGCAGGCTAGCGGGGAACACTGAAGCTTTCTTT.

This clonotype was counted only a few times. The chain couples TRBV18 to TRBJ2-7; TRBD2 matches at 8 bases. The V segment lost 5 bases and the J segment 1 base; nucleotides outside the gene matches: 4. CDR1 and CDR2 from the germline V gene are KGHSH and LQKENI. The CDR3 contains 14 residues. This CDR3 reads CASSDGGASYEQYF. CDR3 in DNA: TGTGCCAGCTCAGACGGGGGGGCGTCCTACGAGCAGTACTTC. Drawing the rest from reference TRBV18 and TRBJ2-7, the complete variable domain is NAGVMQNPRHLVRRRGQEARLRCSPMKGHSHVYWYRQLPEEGLKFMVYLQKENIIDESGMPKERFSAEFPKEGPSILRIQQVVRGDSAAYFCASSDGGASYEQYFGPGTRLTVT.

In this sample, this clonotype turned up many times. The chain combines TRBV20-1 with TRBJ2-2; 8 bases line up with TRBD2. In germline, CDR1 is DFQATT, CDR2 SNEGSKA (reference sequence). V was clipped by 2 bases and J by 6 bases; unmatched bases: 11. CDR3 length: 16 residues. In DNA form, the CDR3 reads TGCAGTGCTAGACCGGGTAGCGGGATTGTGTCCGGGGAGCTGTTTTTT. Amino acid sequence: CSARPGSGIVSGELFF.

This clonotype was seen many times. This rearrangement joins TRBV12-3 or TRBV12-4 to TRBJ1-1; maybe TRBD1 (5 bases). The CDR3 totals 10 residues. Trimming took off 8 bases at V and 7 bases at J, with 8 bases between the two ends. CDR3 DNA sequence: TGTGCCAGCGGGGGATTTGAAGCTTTCTTT. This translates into CASGGFEAFF.